The clone carrying this TCR beta chain was counted a few times. Its antigen is as yet unknown. This specimen comes from a study of memory CD4+ T cells and cytomegalovirus serostatus. This table comes from immunoSEQ multiplex PCR, and its TCRdb copy is limited to in-frame clones, with some not included. This table holds some 73,000 clones, about 73% found once. Single viable CD3+CD4+CD8-CD45RO+ cells were sorted as the memory CD4+ T cells. Study-wide results and limits: The CMV-associated TCR signature appears largely within the CD4+ memory repertoire.

CDR3 length: 13 amino acids. Germline assignment: CDR1 SGHRS and CDR2 YFSETQ. V gave up 1 base and J gave up 4 bases, with 8 bases separating them. The source is an adult in good health and CMV-seropositive. The sample comprised memory CD4+ T cells from blood. V is TRBV5-1 and J is TRBJ1-1; D ambiguous. CDR3 protein: CASSLNGITEAFF. Written as DNA, the CDR3 is TGCGCCAGCAGCTTGAACGGGATCACTGAAGCTTTCTTT.